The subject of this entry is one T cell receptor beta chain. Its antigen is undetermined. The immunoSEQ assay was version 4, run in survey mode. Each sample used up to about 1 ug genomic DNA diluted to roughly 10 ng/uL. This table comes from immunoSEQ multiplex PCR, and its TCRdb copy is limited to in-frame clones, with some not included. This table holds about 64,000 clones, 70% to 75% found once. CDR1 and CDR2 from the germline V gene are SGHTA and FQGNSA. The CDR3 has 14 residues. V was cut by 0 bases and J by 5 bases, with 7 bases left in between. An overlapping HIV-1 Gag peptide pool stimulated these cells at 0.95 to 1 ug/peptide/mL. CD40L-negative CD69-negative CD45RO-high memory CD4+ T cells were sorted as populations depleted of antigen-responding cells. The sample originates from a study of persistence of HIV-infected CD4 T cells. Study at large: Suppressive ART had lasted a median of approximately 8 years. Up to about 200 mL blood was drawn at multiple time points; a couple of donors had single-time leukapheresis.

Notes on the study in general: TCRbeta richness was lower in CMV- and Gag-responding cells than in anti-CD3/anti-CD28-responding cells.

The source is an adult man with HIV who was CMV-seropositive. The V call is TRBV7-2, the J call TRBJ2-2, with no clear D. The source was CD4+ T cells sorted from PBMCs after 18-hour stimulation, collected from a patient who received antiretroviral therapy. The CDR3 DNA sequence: TGTGCCAGCAGCTTAGCCGGTCTAACCGGGGAGCTGTTTTTT. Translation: CASSLAGLTGELFF.